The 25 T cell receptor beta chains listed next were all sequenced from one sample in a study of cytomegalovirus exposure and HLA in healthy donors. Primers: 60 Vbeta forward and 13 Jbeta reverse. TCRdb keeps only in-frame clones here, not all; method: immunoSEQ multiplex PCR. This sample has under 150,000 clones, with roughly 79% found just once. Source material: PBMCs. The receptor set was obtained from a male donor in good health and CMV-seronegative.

This CDR3 reads CASSPTSGGPGETQYF. For the CDR3, the DNA is TGCGCCAGCAGCCCGACTAGCGGGGGGCCGGGGGAGACCCAGTACTTC. The chain joins TRBV10-2 to TRBJ2-5; 13 bases map to TRBD2. The CDR3 has 16 residues. V lost 6 bases to trimming and J lost 5 bases; unmatched junction nucleotides: 9. Germline CDR1 WSHSY, CDR2 SAAADI.

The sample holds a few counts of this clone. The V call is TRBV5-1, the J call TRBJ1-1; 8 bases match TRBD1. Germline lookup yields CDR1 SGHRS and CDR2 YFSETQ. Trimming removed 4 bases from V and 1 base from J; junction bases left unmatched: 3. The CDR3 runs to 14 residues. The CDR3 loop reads CASSQGTGNTEAFF. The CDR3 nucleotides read TGCGCCAGCAGCCAGGGGACAGGGAACACTGAAGCTTTCTTT.

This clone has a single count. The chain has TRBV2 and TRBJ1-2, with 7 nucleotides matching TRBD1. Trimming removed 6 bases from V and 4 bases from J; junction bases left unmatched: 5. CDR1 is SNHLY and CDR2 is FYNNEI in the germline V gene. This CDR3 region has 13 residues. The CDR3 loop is CASRGDSTYGYTF. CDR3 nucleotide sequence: TGTGCCAGCAGGGGGGACAGCACCTATGGCTACACCTTC.

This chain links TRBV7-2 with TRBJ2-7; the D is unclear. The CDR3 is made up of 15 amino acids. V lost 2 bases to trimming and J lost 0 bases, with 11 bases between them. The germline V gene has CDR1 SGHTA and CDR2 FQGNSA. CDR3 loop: CASSLNPGTSYEQYF. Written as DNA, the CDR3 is TGTGCCAGCAGCTTAAACCCGGGTACCTCCTACGAGCAGTACTTC. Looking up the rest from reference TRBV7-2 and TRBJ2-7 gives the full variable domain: GAGVSQSPSNKVTEKGKDVELRCDPISGHTALYWYRQSLGQGLEFLIYFQGNSAPDKSGLPSDRFSAERTGGSVSTLTIQRTQQEDSAVYLCASSLNPGTSYEQYFGPGTRLTVT.

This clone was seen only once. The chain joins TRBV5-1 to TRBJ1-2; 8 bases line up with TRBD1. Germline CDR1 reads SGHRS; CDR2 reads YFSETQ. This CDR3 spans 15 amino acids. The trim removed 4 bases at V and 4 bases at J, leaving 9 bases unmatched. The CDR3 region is CASSGGQALVYGYTF. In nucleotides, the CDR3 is TGCGCCAGCAGCGGGGGACAGGCCTTGGTCTATGGCTACACCTTC.

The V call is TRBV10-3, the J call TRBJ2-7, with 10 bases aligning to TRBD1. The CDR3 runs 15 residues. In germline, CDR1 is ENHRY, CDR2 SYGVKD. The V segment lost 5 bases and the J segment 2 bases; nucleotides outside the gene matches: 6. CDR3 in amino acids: CAISMTGTGAYEQYF. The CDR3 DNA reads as TGTGCCATCAGTATGACCGGGACAGGGGCCTACGAGCAGTACTTC.

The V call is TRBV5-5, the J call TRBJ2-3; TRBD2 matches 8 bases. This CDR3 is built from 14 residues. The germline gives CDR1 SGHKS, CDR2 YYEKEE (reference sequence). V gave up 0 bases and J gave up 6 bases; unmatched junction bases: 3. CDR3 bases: TGTGCCAGCAGCTTGGATAGCGGGAAGGATACGCAGTATTTT. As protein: CASSLDSGKDTQYF.

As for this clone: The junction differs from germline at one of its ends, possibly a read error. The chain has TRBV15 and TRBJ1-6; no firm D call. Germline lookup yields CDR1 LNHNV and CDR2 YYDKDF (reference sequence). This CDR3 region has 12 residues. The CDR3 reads CATSGTNSPFHF. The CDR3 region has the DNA TGTGCCACCAGCGGCACGAATTCACCCTTCCACTTT.

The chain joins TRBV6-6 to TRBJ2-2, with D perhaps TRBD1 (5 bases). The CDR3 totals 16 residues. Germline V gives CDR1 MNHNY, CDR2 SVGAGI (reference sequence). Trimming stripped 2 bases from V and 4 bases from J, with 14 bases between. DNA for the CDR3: TGTGCCAGCAGTTACACTATAGCAGGGTCCACCGGGGAGCTGTTTTTT. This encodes CASSYTIAGSTGELFF.

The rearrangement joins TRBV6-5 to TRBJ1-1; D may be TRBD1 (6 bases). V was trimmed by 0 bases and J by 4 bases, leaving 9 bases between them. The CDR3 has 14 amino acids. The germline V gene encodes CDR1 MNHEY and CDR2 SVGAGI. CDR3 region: CASSYSRGGTEAFF. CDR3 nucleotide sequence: TGTGCCAGCAGTTACTCCAGGGGTGGCACTGAAGCTTTCTTT.

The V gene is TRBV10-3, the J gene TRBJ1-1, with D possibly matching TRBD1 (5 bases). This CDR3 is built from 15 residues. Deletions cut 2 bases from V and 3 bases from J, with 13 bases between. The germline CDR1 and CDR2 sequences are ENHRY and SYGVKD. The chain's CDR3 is CAISEIPGMDTEAFF. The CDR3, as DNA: TGTGCCATCAGTGAGATCCCAGGGATGGACACTGAAGCTTTCTTT.

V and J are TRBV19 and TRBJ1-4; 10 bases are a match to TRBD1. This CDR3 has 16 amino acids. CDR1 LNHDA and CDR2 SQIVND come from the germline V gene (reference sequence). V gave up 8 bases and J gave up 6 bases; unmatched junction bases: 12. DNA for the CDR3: TGTGCCAGTTCCGGGACAGGGGCAGGTGAGGATGAAAAACTGTTTTTT. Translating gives CASSGTGAGEDEKLFF.

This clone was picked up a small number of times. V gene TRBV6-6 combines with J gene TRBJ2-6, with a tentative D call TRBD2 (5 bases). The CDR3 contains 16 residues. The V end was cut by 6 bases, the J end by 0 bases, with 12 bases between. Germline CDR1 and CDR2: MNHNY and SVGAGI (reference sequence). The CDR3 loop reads CASSARGLSGANVLTF. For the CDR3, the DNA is TGTGCCAGCAGCGCCCGGGGTCTCTCTGGGGCCAACGTCCTGACTTTC.

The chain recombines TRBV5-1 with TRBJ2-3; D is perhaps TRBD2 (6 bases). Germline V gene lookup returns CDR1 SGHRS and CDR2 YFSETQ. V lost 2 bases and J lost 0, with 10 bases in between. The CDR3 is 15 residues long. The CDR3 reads CASSFSGLSTDTQYF. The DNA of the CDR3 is TGCGCCAGCAGCTTTAGCGGATTAAGCACAGATACGCAGTATTTT.

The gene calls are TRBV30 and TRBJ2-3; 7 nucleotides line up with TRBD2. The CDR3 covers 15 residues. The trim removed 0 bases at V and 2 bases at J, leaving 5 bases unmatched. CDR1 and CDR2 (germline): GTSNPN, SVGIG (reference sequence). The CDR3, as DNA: TGTGCCTGGAGTGTCTGGGGGGGGTACACAGATACGCAGTATTTT. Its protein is CAWSVWGGYTDTQYF.

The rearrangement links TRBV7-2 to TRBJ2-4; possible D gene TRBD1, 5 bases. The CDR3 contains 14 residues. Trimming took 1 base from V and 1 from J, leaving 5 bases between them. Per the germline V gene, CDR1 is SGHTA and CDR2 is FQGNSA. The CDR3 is CASSLGQAKNIQYF. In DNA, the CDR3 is TGTGCCAGCAGCTTAGGACAGGCCAAAAACATTCAGTACTTC.

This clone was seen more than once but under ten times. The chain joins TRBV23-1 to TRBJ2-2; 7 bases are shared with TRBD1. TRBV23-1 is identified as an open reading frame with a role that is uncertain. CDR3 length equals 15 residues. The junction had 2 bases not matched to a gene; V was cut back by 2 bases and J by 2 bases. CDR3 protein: CASSQGDSNTGELFF. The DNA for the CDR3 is TGCGCCAGCAGTCAAGGGGACAGCAACACCGGGGAGCTGTTTTTT.

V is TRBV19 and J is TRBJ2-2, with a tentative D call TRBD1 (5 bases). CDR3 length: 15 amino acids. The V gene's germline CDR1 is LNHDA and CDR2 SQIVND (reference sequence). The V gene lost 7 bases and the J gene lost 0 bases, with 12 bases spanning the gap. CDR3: CASIPQGPNTGELFF. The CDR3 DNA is TGTGCCAGTATTCCCCAGGGCCCGAACACCGGGGAGCTGTTTTTT.

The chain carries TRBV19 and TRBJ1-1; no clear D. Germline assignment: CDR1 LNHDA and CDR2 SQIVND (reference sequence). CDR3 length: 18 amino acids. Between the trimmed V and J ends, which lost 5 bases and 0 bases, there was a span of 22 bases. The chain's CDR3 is CASSPVGGLRRLNTEAFF. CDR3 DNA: TGTGCCAGTAGTCCTGTGGGAGGTCTGAGGCGACTGAACACTGAAGCTTTCTTT. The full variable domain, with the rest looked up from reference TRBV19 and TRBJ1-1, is DGGITQSPKYLFRKEGQNVTLSCEQNLNHDAMYWYRQDPGQGLRLIYYSQIVNDFQKGDIAEGYSVSREKKESFPLTVTSAQKNPTAFYLCASSPVGGLRRLNTEAFFGQGTRLTVV.

CDR3 in amino acids: CAISDGQGVTGELFF. CDR3 DNA sequence: TGTGCCATCAGTGATGGACAGGGAGTAACCGGGGAGCTGTTTTTT. The V gene is TRBV10-3, the J gene TRBJ2-2; 8 nucleotides align to TRBD1. Germline V gene sequence: CDR1 ENHRY, CDR2 SYGVKD. The V and J ends lost 3 bases and 5 bases, in that order; junction bases with no gene match: 5. This CDR3 is built from 15 residues.

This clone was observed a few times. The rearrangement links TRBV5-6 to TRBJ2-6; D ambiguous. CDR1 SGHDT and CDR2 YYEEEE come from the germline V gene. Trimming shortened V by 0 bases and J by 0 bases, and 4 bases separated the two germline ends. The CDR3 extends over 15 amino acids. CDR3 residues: CASSLEYSGANVLTF. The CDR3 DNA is TGTGCCAGCAGCTTGGAATACTCTGGGGCCAACGTCCTGACTTTC.

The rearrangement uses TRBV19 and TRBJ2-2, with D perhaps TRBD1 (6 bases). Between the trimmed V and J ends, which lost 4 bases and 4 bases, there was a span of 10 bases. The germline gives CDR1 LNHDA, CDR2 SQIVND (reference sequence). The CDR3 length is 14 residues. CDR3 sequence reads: CASSNRGGTGELFF. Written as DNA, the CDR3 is TGTGCCAGTAGTAATAGAGGGGGCACCGGGGAGCTGTTTTTT.

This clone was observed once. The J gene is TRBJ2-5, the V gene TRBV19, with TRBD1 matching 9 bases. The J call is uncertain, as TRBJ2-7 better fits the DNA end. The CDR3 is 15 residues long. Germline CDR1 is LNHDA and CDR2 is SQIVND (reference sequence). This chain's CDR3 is CASSIEGQGRHEQYF. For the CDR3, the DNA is TGTGCCAGTAGTATAGAGGGACAGGGCAGACACGAGCAGTACTTC.

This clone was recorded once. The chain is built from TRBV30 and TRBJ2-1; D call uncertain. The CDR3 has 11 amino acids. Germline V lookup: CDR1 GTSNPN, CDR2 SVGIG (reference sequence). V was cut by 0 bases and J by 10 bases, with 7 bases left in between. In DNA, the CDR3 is TGTGCCTGGAGTGTAGCTACGGAGCAGTTCTTC. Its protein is CAWSVATEQFF.

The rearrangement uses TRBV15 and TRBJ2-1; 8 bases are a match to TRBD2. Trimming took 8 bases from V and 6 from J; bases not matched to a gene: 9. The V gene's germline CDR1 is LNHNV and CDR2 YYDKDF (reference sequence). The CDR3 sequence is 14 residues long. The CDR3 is CATGRAGETNEQFF. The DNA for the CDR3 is TGTGCCACCGGGAGAGCGGGGGAAACCAATGAGCAGTTCTTC.